The 25 T cell receptor beta chains presented below share a single source sample, sequenced in a study of T cell responses to AZD1222 COVID-19 vaccine. Libraries were prepared by immunoSEQ multiplex PCR; TCRdb keeps only in-frame clonotypes and omits some of them. The data contain 110,000 to 150,000 clones, 75% to 90% of them singletons. The source was peripheral blood, collected on day 0 of AZD1222 vaccination. These receptor sequences come from an adult in good health.

The chain is built from TRBV2 and TRBJ1-5, with 7 bases identical to TRBD1. The V gene's germline CDR1 is SNHLY and CDR2 FYNNEI. V shed 7 bases, J shed 5 bases, and the junction held 5 bases outside the gene matches. The CDR3 contains 13 residues. The CDR3 sequence is CASIEDRDQPQHF. The DNA of the CDR3 is TGTGCCAGCATAGAAGACAGGGATCAGCCCCAGCATTTT.

This clone was counted a few times. The V gene is TRBV29-1, the J gene TRBJ2-7; 9 nucleotides line up with TRBD2. This CDR3 is built from 13 residues. In germline, CDR1 is SQVTM, CDR2 ANQGSEA. The junction had 3 bases not matched to a gene; V was cut back by 4 bases and J by 2 bases. The CDR3 region is CSVAAGGAYEQYF. CDR3 coding DNA: TGCAGCGTTGCGGCGGGAGGGGCCTACGAGCAGTACTTC.

The chain couples TRBV9 to TRBJ2-1; tentative D call: TRBD2 (6 bases). Germline values: CDR1 SGDLS, CDR2 YYNGEE. The V gene lost 0 bases and the J gene lost 4 bases, with 11 bases spanning the gap. This CDR3 is 15 amino acids long. This chain's CDR3 is CASSVVAASYNEQFF. In DNA, the CDR3 is TGTGCCAGCAGCGTAGTAGCGGCCTCTTACAATGAGCAGTTCTTC.

The chain is built from TRBV5-1 and TRBJ2-7; 8 bases agree with TRBD1. Germline V gives CDR1 SGHRS, CDR2 YFSETQ. V lost 8 bases, J lost 9 bases, and 13 bases stayed unmatched. CDR3 length equals 13 residues. The CDR3 sequence is CASSFQTGEAQYF. Written as DNA, the CDR3 is TGCGCCAGTAGTTTTCAGACAGGGGAGGCGCAGTACTTC.

The chain couples TRBV11-3 to TRBJ2-3, with D unresolved. V gave up 1 base and J gave up 0 bases, with 8 bases separating them. This CDR3 is built from 15 residues. Germline V lookup: CDR1 SGHNT, CDR2 YENEEA. CDR3 DNA sequence: TGTGCCAGCAGCTTAGGTGGCAGTAGCACAGATACGCAGTATTTT. It specifies CASSLGGSSTDTQYF.

The rearrangement links TRBV4-1 to TRBJ1-5; D is possibly TRBD1 (6 bases). Deletions cut 1 base from V and 4 bases from J, with 14 bases between. In germline, CDR1 is MGHRA, CDR2 YSYEKL. The CDR3 has 16 amino acids. CDR3 in amino acids: CASSQGLTTGNQPQHF. CDR3 nucleotides: TGCGCCAGCAGCCAAGGTTTGACTACAGGGAATCAGCCCCAGCATTTT.

The chain carries TRBV25-1 and TRBJ2-3; D might be TRBD1 or TRBD2, each matching 6 bases. The CDR3 is 14 amino acids. Trimming left V 5 bases short and J 9 bases short, with 18 bases between. Germline V lookup: CDR1 MGHDK, CDR2 SYGVNS. CDR3 loop: CASSRPGGQVTQYF. As DNA, the CDR3 is TGTGCCAGCAGTCGGCCCGGGGGCCAGGTCACGCAGTATTTT.

This clone was detected once. This chain joins TRBV21-1 and TRBJ1-6; the D call of TRBD1 is as the table states it, not checked on the DNA. TRBV21-1 is reported as a pseudogene. The CDR3 runs to 16 residues. The CDR3 reads CASSSRQSSYNSPLHF. DNA of the CDR3: TGTGCCAGCAGCTCCCGACAGAGCTCCTATAATTCACCCCTCCACTTT.

The chain couples TRBV3-1 (or the pseudogene TRBV3-2) to TRBJ2-1; D unclear. This CDR3 is built from 16 residues. Germline CDR1 LGHDT, CDR2 YNNKEL (reference sequence). Between the trimmed V and J ends, which lost 0 bases and 4 bases, there was a span of 13 bases. For the CDR3, the DNA is TGTGCCAGCAGCCAAGAAGGGTTAATGGGGTACAATGAGCAGTTCTTC. It codes for CASSQEGLMGYNEQFF.

The chain employs TRBV6-5 and TRBJ1-1; TRBD1 matches at 9 bases. V lost 6 bases and J lost 3; bases outside the gene matches: 5. Germline V lookup: CDR1 MNHEY, CDR2 SVGAGI. CDR3 length: 14 residues. CDR3 in DNA: TGTGCCAGCAGCTTACAGGGGGCCTACACTGAAGCTTTCTTT. This encodes CASSLQGAYTEAFF.

This clone occurred a few times. The chain links TRBV7-2 to TRBJ1-2; weak D call: TRBD1 (6 bases). The CDR3 is 15 amino acids. Between the trimmed V and J ends, which lost 3 bases and 0 bases, there was a span of 11 bases. CDR1 SGHTA and CDR2 FQGNSA come from the germline V gene. The CDR3 sequence is CASSLGPGANYGYTF. In DNA form, the CDR3 reads TGTGCCAGCAGCTTGGGCCCAGGGGCTAACTATGGCTACACCTTC.

V gene TRBV5-6 combines with J gene TRBJ2-2, with 9 bases aligning to TRBD1. The CDR3 length is 16 residues. Trimming cost V 0 bases and J 7 bases; bases outside gene matches: 7. Germline CDR1 is SGHDT and CDR2 is YYEEEE. CDR3 nucleotide sequence: TGTGCCAGCAGCTTGGACAGGGGGCTGTTGGACGGGGAGCTGTTTTTT. Its translation is CASSLDRGLLDGELFF.

J is TRBJ2-3 and V is TRBV7-9; 12 positions agree with TRBD1. The CDR3 sequence is 15 residues long. The germline V gene encodes CDR1 SEHNR and CDR2 FQNEAQ (reference sequence). V lost 2 bases and J lost 5; bases outside the gene matches: 2. The CDR3 DNA reads as TGTGCCAGCAGCTTATGGGACAGGGGGCAAGATACGCAGTATTTT. Its protein product is CASSLWDRGQDTQYF.

The rearrangement links TRBV5-8 to TRBJ2-1; tentative D call: TRBD2 (5 bases). The germline CDR1 and CDR2 sequences are SGHTS and YDEGEE. The CDR3 spans 15 residues. V shed 3 bases and J shed 3 bases, with 13 bases lying between them. CDR3 DNA: TGTGCCAGCAGCTCCCGGGAAGAATTCTACAATGAGCAGTTCTTC. It yields the protein CASSSREEFYNEQFF.

This clone was counted a single time. A junction boundary mismatches the germline segment, possibly from a read error. The chain couples TRBV29-1 to TRBJ2-1; 10 bases map to TRBD2. This CDR3 region has 16 residues. Germline V gene data show CDR1 as SQVTM and CDR2 as ANQGSEA. CDR3 region: CSVEGLAGVSHNEQFF. As DNA, the CDR3 is TGCAGCGTCGAAGGGCTAGCGGGAGTATCCCACAATGAGCAGTTCTTC.

The V call is TRBV2, the J call TRBJ1-1; D is unresolved. The CDR3 is 14 residues long. CDR1 and CDR2 from the germline V gene are SNHLY and FYNNEI. Trimming stripped 6 bases from V and 5 bases from J, with 16 bases between. The CDR3 spells CASRLGSGLTEAFF. In DNA form, the CDR3 reads TGTGCCAGCAGGTTGGGTTCTGGGTTGACTGAAGCTTTCTTT.

This clone was recorded once. Without the conserved terminal phenylalanine or tryptophan, this CDR3 likely stems from a read error. No DNA is shown, since the ends of the CDR3 on it are uncertain; the CDR3 is the one TCRdb lists. The chain is built from TRBV5-1 and TRBJ1-3. Germline lookup yields CDR1 SGHRS and CDR2 YFSETQ. The CDR3 spans 8 amino acids, including both terminal residues. The CDR3 protein is CASSLEWE.

This clone was counted once. The chain has TRBV6-5 and TRBJ1-6; D is unclear. Germline lookup yields CDR1 MNHEY and CDR2 SVGAGI. The CDR3 has 12 residues. V shed 8 bases and J shed 7 bases, with 9 bases lying between them. The CDR3 loop is CASRDANSPLHF. CDR3 in DNA: TGTGCCAGCCGGGATGCGAATTCACCCCTCCACTTT.

This clone was detected only a few times. V usage is TRBV30 and J usage is TRBJ1-5; perhaps TRBD1 as D (5 bases). Deletions cut 5 bases from V and 0 bases from J, with 14 bases between. Germline assignment: CDR1 GTSNPN and CDR2 SVGIG (reference sequence). The CDR3 has 15 residues. The chain's CDR3 is CAWQRDGYSNQPQHF. For the CDR3, the DNA is TGTGCCTGGCAAAGGGACGGTTATAGCAATCAGCCCCAGCATTTT. The full variable domain, rest sourced from reference TRBV30 and TRBJ1-5, is SQTIHQWPATLVQPVGSPLSLECTVEGTSNPNLYWYRQAAGRGLQLLFYSVGIGQISSEVPQNLSASRPQDRQFILSSKKLLLSDSGFYLCAWQRDGYSNQPQHFGDGTRLSIL.

The chain combines TRBV10-2 with TRBJ2-7; possibly TRBD1 or TRBD2 for D (5 bases each). The germline CDR1 and CDR2 sequences are WSHSY and SAAADI. The V gene lost 6 bases and the J gene lost 2 bases, with 17 bases spanning the gap. The CDR3 has 15 residues. CDR3 loop: CASSPGPRGAYEQYF. In DNA form, the CDR3 reads TGCGCCAGCAGCCCGGGACCCAGAGGGGCCTACGAGCAGTACTTC.

This chain connects TRBV6-2 or TRBV6-3 to TRBJ2-7, with 7 bases that match TRBD1. V dropped 5 bases and J dropped 4; count of bases not matched to a gene: 17. The V gene's germline CDR1 is MNHEY and CDR2 SVGEGT. The CDR3 is made up of 17 amino acids. The CDR3 region is CASSRRGQPRTLYEQYF. CDR3 DNA: TGTGCCAGCAGTCGCCGGGGACAGCCCAGGACTTTATACGAGCAGTACTTC.

This chain uses TRBV18 with TRBJ1-5, with D hard to call. Between the trimmed V and J ends, which lost 6 bases and 6 bases, there was a span of 15 bases. This CDR3 spans 14 amino acids. Germline CDR1 and CDR2: KGHSH and LQKENI. CDR3: CASSHDATSQPQHF. DNA for the CDR3: TGTGCCAGCTCTCATGATGCGACGAGTCAGCCCCAGCATTTT.

This clone was detected once. The chain combines TRBV19 with TRBJ1-5, with no clear D. There are 12 residues in the CDR3. Germline CDR1 is LNHDA and CDR2 is SQIVND (reference sequence). The ends were cut back, 5 bases at V and 6 bases at J, with 8 bases in the middle. CDR3 amino acids: CASSAVPQPQHF. CDR3 DNA: TGTGCCAGTAGTGCGGTGCCTCAGCCCCAGCATTTT.

The V gene is TRBV5-5, the J gene TRBJ2-5; D not certain. The germline V and J ends were trimmed by 3 bases and 5 bases, with 14 bases remaining between them. Per germline, CDR1 SGHKS and CDR2 YYEKEE (reference sequence). The length of the CDR3 is 14 residues. The DNA for the CDR3 is TGTGCCAGCAGCTCCCTGGAGTTCTGGGAGACCCAGTACTTC. It yields the protein CASSSLEFWETQYF.

V is TRBV21-1 and J is TRBJ2-7; TRBD2 is the table's D call, not checked against the DNA. TRBV21-1 is a listed pseudogene. The CDR3 contains 15 residues. This CDR3 is CASSAPSGNSYEQYF. The CDR3, as DNA: TGTGCCAGCAGCGCCCCTAGCGGTAACTCCTACGAGCAGTACTTC.